This T cell receptor beta chain was sequenced in a study of T cell responses to AZD1222 COVID-19 vaccine. CDR1 SGHTA and CDR2 FQGTGA come from the germline V gene. Trimming left V 4 bases short and J 2 bases short, with 12 bases between. The CDR3 has 15 amino acids. Here immunoSEQ multiplex PCR was the method, and the copy in TCRdb shows in-frame clones only, minus some. The profile shows 120,000 to 150,000 clones, 93% of them singletons. This chain links TRBV7-3 with TRBJ2-1; D is uncertain. This TCR derives from an adult in good health. The starting material was peripheral blood, obtained on day 0 of MenACWY control vaccination. The CDR3 region has the DNA TGTGCCAGCAGCTCTACCAACGGAGCCTACAATGAGCAGTTCTTC. Translated, it gives CASSSTNGAYNEQFF.